The 28 T cell receptor beta chains reported below all come from one sample, sequenced in a study of shared clonotypes between healthy human individuals. Data came from immunoSEQ multiplex PCR; TCRdb stores just in-frame clones and leaves some out. The table lists more than 2 million clones, 90% to 95% of them singletons. The sample comprised naive CD4+ T cells sorted from blood. Subset reported: CD45RA+ positively selected. These receptors were obtained from a man younger than 30 in good health.

This clone was seen only once. The chain is built from TRBV2 and TRBJ1-2, with TRBD1 identical over 9 bases. This CDR3 comprises 15 residues. V shed 4 bases and J 3 bases; nucleotides not matched to a gene: 6. Germline V CDR1 and CDR2: SNHLY, FYNNEI. The CDR3, as DNA: TGTGCCAGCAGTGGGTACACAGGGGGCGACTATGGCTACACCTTC. Its translation is CASSGYTGGDYGYTF.

The CDR3 nucleotides are TGTGCCAGCAGCGTATACTATAATCCCGGACAGGGGCGCAACACCGGGGAGCTGTTTTTT. Its translation is CASSVYYNPGQGRNTGELFF. V usage is TRBV9 and J usage is TRBJ2-2; 9 bases are a match to TRBD1. The V segment lost 1 base and the J segment 2 bases; nucleotides outside the gene matches: 15. The length of the CDR3 is 20 residues. CDR1 and CDR2 from the germline V gene are SGDLS and YYNGEE.

The chain links TRBV6-5 to TRBJ2-7; TRBD1 aligns across 7 bases. Trimming removed 5 bases from V and 6 bases from J; junction bases left unmatched: 13. CDR3 length: 15 amino acids. CDR1 is MNHEY, CDR2 SVGAGI, per germline. The CDR3 region is CASSRRQGPTGEQYF. The CDR3 DNA reads TGTGCCAGCAGTAGAAGACAGGGACCAACTGGCGAGCAGTACTTC.

The V and J genes are TRBV5-1 and TRBJ1-1; 11 nucleotides agree with TRBD1. CDR3 size: 14 residues. The V and J ends lost 5 bases and 9 bases, in that order; junction bases with no gene match: 9. CDR1 and CDR2 (germline): SGHRS, YFSETQ. CDR3 sequence (DNA): TGCGCCAGCAGGAGGGAAGGACAGGGGGCAAAAGCTTTCTTT. Translating it yields CASRREGQGAKAFF. The variable domain in full, completed from reference TRBV5-1 and TRBJ1-1, reads KAGVTQTPRYLIKTRGQQVTLSCSPISGHRSVSWYQQTPGQGLQFLFEYFSETQRNKGNFPGRFSGRQFSNSRSEMNVSTLELGDSALYLCASRREGQGAKAFFGQGTRLTVV.

The V and J genes are TRBV6-6 and TRBJ2-1, with 9 bases lining up with TRBD1. This CDR3 comprises 15 residues. Trimming removed 6 bases from V and 4 bases from J; junction bases left unmatched: 7. From germline, CDR1 is MNHNY and CDR2 SVGAGI (reference sequence). CDR3 nucleotides: TGTGCCAGCAGGGCGCGACAGGGGGTTTACAATGAGCAGTTCTTC. This encodes CASRARQGVYNEQFF.

The chain combines TRBV13 with TRBJ2-2, with 9 bases matching TRBD1. The CDR3 consists of 15 residues. V lost 3 bases, J lost 6 bases, and 5 bases stayed unmatched. Germline lookup yields CDR1 PRHDT and CDR2 FYEKMQ (reference sequence). CDR3 DNA: TGTGCCAGCAGCTTGACGTGGACAGGGGCCGGGGAGCTGTTTTTT. Protein: CASSLTWTGAGELFF.

This clone was counted a single time. Other DNA variants within this sample encode the same CDR3. The rearrangement uses TRBV27 and TRBJ2-7; D is unresolved. The length of the CDR3 is 14 residues. V was shortened by 0 bases and J by 2 bases, with 8 bases between the two germline ends. Germline CDR1 and CDR2: MNHEY and SMNVEV (reference sequence). The CDR3 DNA reads TGTGCCAGCAGTTTATCCCCCGGTGCCTACGAGCAGTACTTC. It specifies CASSLSPGAYEQYF.

This clone was counted once. The chain has TRBV7-2 and TRBJ2-3, with a tentative D call TRBD2 (6 bases). Germline CDR1 SGHTA, CDR2 FQGNSA. The CDR3 is made up of 13 amino acids. V lost 6 bases and J 2 bases, leaving 9 bases between the germline ends. The CDR3 protein is CASRGGPTDTQYF. The CDR3 nucleotides read TGTGCCAGCAGGGGAGGCCCCACAGATACGCAGTATTTT.

This chain connects TRBV4-1 to TRBJ2-1, with TRBD1 identical over 8 bases. V trimming: 0 bases; J trimming: 5 bases; junction bases outside the gene matches: 12. Germline values: CDR1 MGHRA, CDR2 YSYEKL. CDR3 size: 18 residues. The CDR3 protein is CASSQDEERGQGDNEQFF. CDR3 bases: TGCGCCAGCAGCCAAGACGAAGAGCGCGGACAGGGTGACAATGAGCAGTTCTTC.

V is TRBV11-2 and J is TRBJ2-3; TRBD1 matches at 10 bases. The CDR3 totals 16 residues. Trimming removed 3 bases from V and 1 base from J; junction bases left unmatched: 4. Germline V lookup: CDR1 SGHAT, CDR2 FQNNGV. The CDR3 DNA follows: TGTGCCAGCAGCTTTGGACAGGGGGGTGGCACAGATACGCAGTATTTT. Translating it yields CASSFGQGGGTDTQYF. The full variable domain, rest sourced from reference TRBV11-2 and TRBJ2-3, is EAGVAQSPRYKIIEKRQSVAFWCNPISGHATLYWYQQILGQGPKLLIQFQNNGVVDDSQLPKDRFSAERLKGVDSTLKIQPAKLEDSAVYLCASSFGQGGGTDTQYFGPGTRLTVL.

Worth noting for this clone: Other DNA sequences in this sample translate to the same CDR3. The J gene is TRBJ1-2, the V gene TRBV11-2; D is unresolved. The CDR3 length is 13 residues. Germline V lookup: CDR1 SGHAT, CDR2 FQNNGV. V dropped 6 bases and J dropped 2 bases, with 10 bases sitting between them. Here the CDR3 reads CASSLDGNYGYTF. DNA for the CDR3: TGTGCCAGCAGTTTGGACGGGAACTATGGCTACACCTTC.

The chain joins TRBV10-3 to TRBJ2-7; TRBD1 might be the D (5 bases). The CDR3 is 15 residues long. The V end was cut by 0 bases, the J end by 0 bases, with 9 bases between. The germline CDR1 and CDR2 sequences are ENHRY and SYGVKD. DNA of the CDR3: TGTGCCATCAGTGAGTCGGGGCGGAACTCCTACGAGCAGTACTTC. As protein: CAISESGRNSYEQYF.

J is TRBJ2-7 and V is TRBV7-9, with TRBD2 matching over 11 bases. This CDR3 spans 14 amino acids. V was pared by 3 bases and J by 6 bases, with 4 bases of the junction left unmatched. The germline gives CDR1 SEHNR, CDR2 FQNEAQ (reference sequence). CDR3 DNA sequence: TGTGCCAGCAGCTTCACTAGCGGGGGCCTCGAGCAGTACTTC. This gives the protein CASSFTSGGLEQYF.

V is TRBV25-1 and J is TRBJ2-7; maybe TRBD1 (5 bases). Trimming shortened V by 0 bases and J by 0 bases, and 9 bases separated the two germline ends. This CDR3 contains 15 residues. Looked up from germline, CDR1 is MGHDK and CDR2 is SYGVNS. The CDR3 region has the DNA TGTGCCAGCAGTGAATATCCCCAGGGCTCCTACGAGCAGTACTTC. Translation: CASSEYPQGSYEQYF.

The chain is built from TRBV5-1 and TRBJ2-3, with 9 bases identical to TRBD2. Unmatched junction bases numbered 8, after V lost 0 bases and J lost 0 bases. The CDR3 runs 18 residues. Germline V lookup: CDR1 SGHRS, CDR2 YFSETQ. CDR3 loop: CASSLARGLAESTDTQYF. CDR3 DNA: TGCGCCAGCAGCTTGGCGCGGGGACTAGCAGAAAGCACAGATACGCAGTATTTT.

The chain recombines TRBV7-2 with TRBJ2-5; TRBD2 matches 14 bases. This CDR3 spans 18 amino acids. CDR1 is SGHTA and CDR2 is FQGNSA in the germline V gene. V gave up 8 bases and J gave up 4 bases; unmatched junction bases: 15. The CDR3 loop is CASATRARLAGGRETQYF. In DNA, the CDR3 is TGTGCCAGCGCCACTAGGGCCCGACTAGCGGGAGGGCGAGAGACCCAGTACTTC. Combining the CDR3 with reference TRBV7-2 and TRBJ2-5 gives the whole variable domain GAGVSQSPSNKVTEKGKDVELRCDPISGHTALYWYRQSLGQGLEFLIYFQGNSAPDKSGLPSDRFSAERTGGSVSTLTIQRTQQEDSAVYLCASATRARLAGGRETQYFGPGTRLLVL.

The chain joins TRBV29-1 to TRBJ1-2; tentative D call: TRBD1 (5 bases). Trimming took off 2 bases at V and 8 bases at J, with 12 bases between the two ends. CDR1 and CDR2 (germline): SQVTM, ANQGSEA. This CDR3 has 12 residues. CDR3 DNA: TGCAGCGTTGAAACAGGAGTTGTAGGCTACACCTTC. The encoded protein is CSVETGVVGYTF.

The J gene is TRBJ2-5, the V gene TRBV2, with 12 bases aligning to TRBD2. This CDR3 has 16 residues. Germline assignment: CDR1 SNHLY and CDR2 FYNNEI. Unmatched junction bases numbered 7, after V lost 4 bases and J lost 4 bases. CDR3 sequence (DNA): TGTGCCAGCAGTGTAGGTCTAGCGGGAGGGCCAGAGACCCAGTACTTC. It yields the protein CASSVGLAGGPETQYF. Combining the CDR3 with reference TRBV2 and TRBJ2-5 gives the whole variable domain EPEVTQTPSHQVTQMGQEVILRCVPISNHLYFYWYRQILGQKVEFLVSFYNNEISEKSEIFDDQFSVERPDGSNFTLKIRSTKLEDSAMYFCASSVGLAGGPETQYFGPGTRLLVL.

The rearrangement links TRBV9 to TRBJ1-2, with 10 bases identical to TRBD1. The CDR3 runs to 14 residues. Germline assignment: CDR1 SGDLS and CDR2 YYNGEE. The ends lost 0 bases at V and 5 bases at J; junction bases unmatched: 1. Here the CDR3 reads CASSVGGQGYGYTF. The CDR3 DNA sequence: TGTGCCAGCAGCGTAGGGGGACAGGGGTATGGCTACACCTTC.

V usage is TRBV21-1 and J usage is TRBJ1-1. TRBV21-1 is a listed pseudogene. The CDR3 covers 8 residues. The CDR3 region has the DNA TGTGCCAGCAGCAGGGCTTTCTTT. This gives the protein CASSRAFF.

This chain links TRBV5-8 with TRBJ2-7; 7 nucleotides line up with TRBD1. The CDR3 consists of 13 residues. The V gene's germline CDR1 is SGHTS and CDR2 YDEGEE. The V and J ends lost 7 bases and 0 bases, in that order; junction bases with no gene match: 4. The chain's CDR3 is CASWTGSSYEQYF. CDR3 DNA sequence: TGTGCCAGCTGGACAGGTAGCTCCTACGAGCAGTACTTC. The full variable domain, completed using reference TRBV5-8 and TRBJ2-7, is EAGVTQSPTHLIKTRGQQATLRCSPISGHTSVYWYQQALGLGLQFLLWYDEGEERNRGNFPPRFSGRQFPNYSSELNVNALELEDSALYLCASWTGSSYEQYFGPGTRLTVT.

The CDR3 spells CASSLVGRYTGELFF. The CDR3 DNA follows: TGTGCCAGCAGCTTAGTTGGACGCTACACCGGGGAGCTGTTTTTT. This chain uses TRBV7-2 with TRBJ2-2; D uncertain. CDR1 SGHTA and CDR2 FQGNSA come from the germline V gene. V lost 1 base and J lost 3, with 9 bases in between. There are 15 residues in the CDR3.

J is TRBJ2-1 and V is TRBV10-3; 13 bases align to TRBD2. The CDR3 is 15 residues long. Germline V gives CDR1 ENHRY, CDR2 SYGVKD. V lost 7 bases to trimming and J lost 8 bases; unmatched junction nucleotides: 8. The CDR3, as DNA: TGTGCCATCAAGAGGACTAGCGGGAGCACCGATGAGCAGTTCTTC. Its translation is CAIKRTSGSTDEQFF.

The CDR3 loop reads CASSPTGELFF. DNA for the CDR3: TGTGCCAGCTCACCCACCGGGGAGCTGTTTTTT. This chain uses TRBV18 with TRBJ2-2; D call uncertain. CDR1 and CDR2 (germline): KGHSH, LQKENI. V was pared by 3 bases and J by 4 bases, with 0 bases between. This CDR3 has 11 residues.

This chain uses TRBV2 with TRBJ2-5; 7 bases map to TRBD1. The tail of the sequence fits TRBJ2-7 better, so the J call may be wrong. CDR3 length: 13 residues. CDR1 and CDR2 from the germline V gene are SNHLY and FYNNEI. In DNA form, the CDR3 reads TGTGCCAGCAGTCGGGACAGACAGTACGAGCAGTACTTC. Amino acid sequence: CASSRDRQYEQYF.

The chain combines TRBV11-2 with TRBJ2-5; TRBD2 aligns across 8 bases. This CDR3 is built from 15 residues. V shed 0 bases, J shed 5 bases, and the junction held 5 bases outside the gene matches. From germline, CDR1 is SGHAT and CDR2 FQNNGV. The CDR3: CASSLDRGGPETQYF. CDR3 DNA sequence: TGTGCCAGCAGCTTAGATCGGGGGGGTCCGGAGACCCAGTACTTC.

The rearrangement uses TRBV7-2 and TRBJ1-3, with D tentatively TRBD1 (5 bases). V gave up 1 base and J gave up 5 bases, with 9 bases separating them. The CDR3 contains 14 residues. Germline V gene lookup returns CDR1 SGHTA and CDR2 FQGNSA. The CDR3 protein is CASSLGQLRNTIYF. The CDR3 nucleotides are TGTGCCAGCAGCTTAGGACAGTTAAGAAACACCATATATTTT.

This chain connects TRBV30 to TRBJ2-7, with a weak D call TRBD2 (5 bases). The CDR3 contains 13 residues. Germline CDR1 and CDR2: GTSNPN and SVGIG (reference sequence). V dropped 1 base and J dropped 4 bases, with 11 bases sitting between them. The CDR3 nucleotides are TGTGCCTGGAGTGCGGGGTTGCAGTACGAGCAGTACTTC. Translated: CAWSAGLQYEQYF.